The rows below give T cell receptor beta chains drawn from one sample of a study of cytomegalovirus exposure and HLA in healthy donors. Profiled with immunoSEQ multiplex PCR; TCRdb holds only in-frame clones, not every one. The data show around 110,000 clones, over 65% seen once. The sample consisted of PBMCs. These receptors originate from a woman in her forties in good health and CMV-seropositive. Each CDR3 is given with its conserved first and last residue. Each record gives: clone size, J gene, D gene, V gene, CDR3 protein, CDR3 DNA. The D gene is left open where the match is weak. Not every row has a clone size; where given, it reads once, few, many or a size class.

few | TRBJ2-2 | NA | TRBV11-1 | CASSSPRSSGELFF | TGTGCCAGCAGCTCCCCTCGTAGCTCCGGGGAGCTGTTTTTT
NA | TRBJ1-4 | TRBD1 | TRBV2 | CASSGRTGGNEKLFF | TGTGCCAGCAGTGGAAGGACAGGGGGTAATGAAAAACTGTTTTTT
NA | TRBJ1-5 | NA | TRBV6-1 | CASHAYSNQPQHF | TGTGCCAGCCACGCGTATAGCAATCAGCCCCAGCATTTT
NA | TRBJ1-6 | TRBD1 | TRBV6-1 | CASSARDRANSYNSPLHF | TGTGCCAGCAGTGCCCGGGACAGGGCAAACTCCTATAATTCACCCCTCCACTTT
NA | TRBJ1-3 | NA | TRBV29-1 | CSVRRGSGNTIYF | TGCAGCGTCAGGCGGGGGTCAGGAAACACCATATATTTT
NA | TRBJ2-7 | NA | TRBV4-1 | CASSQEQGPYEQYF | TGCGCCAGCAGCCAAGAACAGGGACCCTACGAGCAGTACTTC
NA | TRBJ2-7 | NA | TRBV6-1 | CASSEIRWANRGSYEQYF | TGTGCCAGCAGTGAAATTCGGTGGGCCAATCGGGGGTCCTACGAGCAGTACTTC
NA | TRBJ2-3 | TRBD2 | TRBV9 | CASSVGNAGGTDTQYF | TGTGCCAGCAGCGTAGGGAATGCGGGGGGCACAGATACGCAGTATTTT
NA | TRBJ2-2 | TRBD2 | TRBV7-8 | CASTAGWTGELFF | TGTGCCTCAACAGCGGGGTGGACCGGGGAGCTGTTTTTT
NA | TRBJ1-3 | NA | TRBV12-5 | CASGLVRGDSGNTIYF | TGTGCTAGTGGTTTGGTTCGGGGGGACTCTGGAAACACCATATATTTT
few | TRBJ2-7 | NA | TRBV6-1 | CASSEPRGTYEQYF | TGTGCCAGCAGTGAACCCAGGGGTACCTACGAGCAGTACTTC
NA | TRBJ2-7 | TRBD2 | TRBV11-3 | CASSLGTSGGANEQYF | TGTGCCAGCAGCCTCGGGACTAGCGGGGGGGCCAACGAGCAGTACTTC
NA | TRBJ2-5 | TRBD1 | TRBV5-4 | CASSTGQGRETQYF | TGTGCCAGCAGCACCGGACAGGGTCGGGAGACCCAGTACTTC
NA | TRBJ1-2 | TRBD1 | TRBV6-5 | CASRKDRGRRYGYTF | TGTGCCAGCAGAAAGGACAGGGGACGTCGGTATGGCTACACCTTC
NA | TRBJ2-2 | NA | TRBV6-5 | CASSYSSRLLTGELFF | TGTGCCAGCAGTTACTCGAGCAGGCTTCTCACCGGGGAGCTGTTTTTT
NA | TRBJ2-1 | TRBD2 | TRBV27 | CASSGGGPYNEQFF | TGTGCCAGCAGTGGCGGGGGGCCCTACAATGAGCAGTTCTTC
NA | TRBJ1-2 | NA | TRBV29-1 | CSVEEGLGGSYGYTF | TGCAGCGTTGAAGAGGGGCTGGGGGGGAGCTATGGCTACACCTTC
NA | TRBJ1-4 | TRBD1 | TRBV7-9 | CASSLGQGNEKLFF | TGTGCCAGCAGCTTGGGACAGGGTAATGAAAAACTGTTTTTT
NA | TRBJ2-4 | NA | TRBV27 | CASSLGQRNIQYF | TGTGCCAGCAGTCTCGGACAGAGAAACATTCAGTACTTC
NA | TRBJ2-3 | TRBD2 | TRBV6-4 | CASSPSGGATDTQYF | TGTGCCAGCAGCCCTAGCGGGGGGGCGACGGATACGCAGTATTTT
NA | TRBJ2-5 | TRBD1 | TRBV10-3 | CAIRGTEQETQYF | TGTGCCATCAGGGGGACAGAACAAGAGACCCAGTACTTC